In its sample, the clone carrying this TCR delta chain ranks as large. Within the sample, other DNA sequences also encode this same CDR3. The data were taken from a study of gamma-delta T cells after stem cell transplantation. V was clipped by 2 bases and J by 0 bases; unmatched bases: 12. CDR1 and CDR2 from the germline V gene are GEAIGNYY and EKD. The CDR3 extends over 18 amino acids. TCRdb re-called clones from the RT-PCR reads using CATT. This sample has about 2,100 delta-chain clones; 1% to 1.3% occur once, and the top ten carry around 30%. This chain joins TRDV2 and TRDJ1, with 9 bases identical to TRDD3. The sequencing sample was made of gamma-delta T cells. This TCR was recovered from a human donor. It is not recorded whose cells these are; they may come from a transplant donor. The CDR3 coding sequence is TGTGCCTGTGACAATATACTGGGGGACCCGAAGTACACCGATAAACTCATCTTT. Residues: CACDNILGDPKYTDKLIF.